These T cell receptor beta chains were read from a single sample in a study of immune evolution from preneoplasia to lung adenocarcinoma. Generated by immunoSEQ multiplex PCR, the TCRdb table keeps only in-frame clones and is missing some. The data hold 30,000 to 45,000 clones, with about 73% observed a single time. Sample: FFPE invasive lung adenocarcinoma tissue. The source of these receptors is a person between 55 and 69 years old with lung adenocarcinoma. CDR3s include the opening cysteine and the closing phenylalanine or tryptophan. The order of the fields is J gene, D gene, V gene, clone size, CDR3 protein, CDR3 DNA. A D gene is named only where the DNA matches it firmly. Expanded clones are given a class, and other clones once, few, many or no size at all.

J: TRBJ2-7
D: .
V: TRBV7-9
size: .
CDR3: CASSQGGYEQYF
DNA: TGTGCCAGCAGTCAAGGGGGGTACGAGCAGTACTTC

J: TRBJ2-1
D: .
V: TRBV20-1
size: .
CDR3: CSARDINEQFF
DNA: TGCAGTGCTAGAGATATCAATGAGCAGTTCTTC

J: TRBJ1-4
D: .
V: TRBV27
size: once
CDR3: CASRSGSEKLFF
DNA: TGTGCCAGCAGATCTGGGTCGGAAAAACTGTTTTTT

J: TRBJ1-4
D: TRBD1
V: TRBV15
size: .
CDR3: CATSRDLGTVNEKLFF
DNA: TGTGCCACCAGCAGAGATCTTGGGACAGTTAATGAAAAACTGTTTTTT

J: TRBJ1-2
D: .
V: TRBV6-5
size: .
CDR3: CASTPSLYSGYTF
DNA: TGTGCCAGCACCCCCTCTCTCTACTCTGGCTACACCTTC

J: TRBJ2-1
D: .
V: TRBV27
size: .
CDR3: CASSSSSKYNEQFF
DNA: TGTGCCAGCAGTTCCTCTAGTAAATACAATGAGCAGTTCTTC

J: TRBJ1-5
D: TRBD1
V: TRBV5-1
size: .
CDR3: CASNPGTGSNQPQHF
DNA: TGCGCCAGCAACCCCGGGACAGGGAGCAATCAGCCCCAGCATTTT

J: TRBJ2-1
D: TRBD2
V: TRBV7-2
size: .
CDR3: CASSFLADSYNEQFF
DNA: TGTGCCAGCAGCTTTCTAGCGGACTCCTACAATGAGCAGTTCTTC

J: TRBJ2-7
D: .
V: TRBV6-1
size: .
CDR3: CASSVMNYEQYF
DNA: TGTGCCAGCAGTGTAATGAATTACGAGCAGTACTTC

J: TRBJ2-7
D: TRBD1
V: TRBV9
size: .
CDR3: CASWTGSYEQYF
DNA: TGTGCCTCTTGGACAGGGTCCTACGAGCAGTACTTC

J: TRBJ2-5
D: .
V: TRBV11-2
size: .
CDR3: CASSPTAHQETQYF
DNA: TGTGCCAGCAGCCCCACTGCTCATCAGGAGACCCAGTACTTC

J: TRBJ2-3
D: .
V: TRBV7-7
size: .
CDR3: CASSLNRVGDTQYF
DNA: TGTGCCAGCAGCCTGAACAGGGTTGGAGATACGCAGTATTTT

J: TRBJ2-1
D: TRBD2
V: TRBV2
size: .
CDR3: CATADPGLSISEQFF
DNA: TGTGCCACCGCAGACCCGGGACTATCAATCAGTGAGCAGTTCTTC

J: TRBJ2-7
D: .
V: TRBV18
size: .
CDR3: CASSPQEEQYF
DNA: TGTGCCAGCTCACCACAGGAGGAGCAGTACTTC

J: TRBJ1-5
D: .
V: TRBV5-1
size: .
CDR3: CASSLGPRGSNQPQHF
DNA: TGCGCCAGCAGCCTTGGACCGAGGGGTTCGAATCAGCCCCAGCATTTT

J: TRBJ2-5
D: TRBD1
V: TRBV30
size: .
CDR3: CAWSVGTGIETQYF
DNA: TGTGCCTGGAGTGTCGGGACAGGGATAGAGACCCAGTACTTC

J: TRBJ2-2
D: .
V: TRBV6-6
size: .
CDR3: CASSWDGKNTGELFF
DNA: TGTGCCAGCAGTTGGGACGGGAAAAACACCGGGGAGCTGTTTTTT

J: TRBJ1-3
D: .
V: TRBV9
size: .
CDR3: CASQGRLSGNTIYF
DNA: TGTGCCAGCCAGGGCAGGCTCTCTGGAAACACCATATATTTT

J: TRBJ1-2
D: .
V: TRBV7-8
size: .
CDR3: CASSYRLSSYTF
DNA: TGTGCCAGCAGCTACCGACTTAGTAGCTACACCTTC

J: TRBJ2-3
D: .
V: TRBV19
size: .
CDR3: CASSIQPRQRTDTQYF
DNA: TGTGCCAGTAGTATCCAGCCCAGACAACGCACAGATACGCAGTATTTT

J: TRBJ2-1
D: .
V: TRBV2
size: .
CDR3: CASSDRGYPNNEQFF
DNA: TGTGCCAGCAGTGATCGGGGGTATCCCAACAATGAGCAGTTCTTC

J: TRBJ1-1
D: .
V: TRBV4-2
size: .
CDR3: CASSQEGGGNTEAFF
DNA: TGTGCCAGCAGCCAAGAAGGCGGAGGGAACACTGAAGCTTTCTTT

J: TRBJ2-5
D: TRBD1
V: TRBV5-4
size: .
CDR3: CASSFPGQQETQYF
DNA: TGTGCCAGCAGCTTTCCGGGACAGCAAGAGACCCAGTACTTC

J: TRBJ2-7
D: .
V: TRBV6-6
size: .
CDR3: CASSDRSGNEQYF
DNA: TGTGCCAGCTCTGATCGGTCGGGGAACGAGCAGTACTTC

J: TRBJ1-2
D: TRBD1
V: TRBV11-2
size: .
CDR3: CASSPGGRPGGYGYTF
DNA: TGTGCCAGCAGCCCCGGAGGGCGTCCAGGGGGATATGGCTACACCTTC

J: TRBJ2-7
D: TRBD2
V: TRBV27
size: .
CDR3: CASSYSGRAYEQYF
DNA: TGTGCCAGCAGTTATAGCGGGAGGGCCTACGAGCAGTACTTT

J: TRBJ2-7
D: TRBD1
V: TRBV2
size: once
CDR3: CASSRDSPNYEQYF
DNA: TGTGCCAGCAGTAGGGACAGCCCGAACTACGAGCAGTACTTC

J: TRBJ2-7
D: TRBD2
V: TRBV6-1
size: .
CDR3: CASTGTSGSAEQYF
DNA: TGTGCCAGCACCGGGACTAGCGGGAGTGCCGAGCAGTACTTC

J: TRBJ2-7
D: .
V: TRBV27
size: .
CDR3: CASRGSPDEQYF
DNA: TGTGCCAGCAGGGGGTCGCCGGACGAGCAGTACTTC

J: TRBJ1-2
D: TRBD1
V: TRBV28
size: .
CDR3: CASRPDRAGSGYTF
DNA: TGTGCCAGCAGACCGGACAGGGCTGGGAGCGGCTACACCTTC

J: TRBJ1-2
D: .
V: TRBV6-6
size: .
CDR3: CASSSGRQNYGYTF
DNA: TGTGCCAGCAGTTCTGGCCGACAGAACTATGGCTACACCTTC

J: TRBJ2-7
D: TRBD1
V: TRBV9
size: .
CDR3: CASSPGQGDNEQYF
DNA: TGTGCCAGCAGCCCCGGACAGGGGGACAACGAGCAGTACTTC

J: TRBJ2-5
D: TRBD1
V: TRBV5-4
size: .
CDR3: CASSFPPGQGVGETQYF
DNA: TGTGCCAGCAGCTTTCCTCCGGGACAGGGGGTTGGAGAGACCCAGTACTTC

J: TRBJ2-7
D: TRBD2
V: TRBV30
size: .
CDR3: CAWSVGLANEQYF
DNA: TGTGCCTGGAGTGTAGGACTAGCGAACGAGCAGTACTTC

J: TRBJ1-1
D: .
V: TRBV6-6
size: few
CDR3: CASSYADRRNTEAFF
DNA: TGTGCCAGCAGTTACGCCGACAGGAGGAACACTGAAGCTTTCTTT

J: TRBJ2-5
D: .
V: TRBV6-1
size: .
CDR3: CASRVETQYF
DNA: TGTGCCAGCAGAGTTGAGACCCAGTACTTC

J: TRBJ1-1
D: .
V: TRBV20-1
size: few
CDR3: CSARGTSEAFF
DNA: TGCAGTGCTAGAGGGACGTCTGAAGCTTTCTTT

J: TRBJ1-4
D: .
V: TRBV12-5
size: .
CDR3: CASGFWLRQNNEKLFF
DNA: TGTGCTAGTGGTTTCTGGTTGAGACAGAACAATGAAAAACTGTTTTTT

J: TRBJ1-3
D: .
V: TRBV19
size: .
CDR3: CATAPLGGNTIYF
DNA: TGTGCCACTGCCCCGCTGGGGGGAAACACCATATATTTT